Sequencing of this T cell receptor (beta chain) was carried out in a study of cytomegalovirus exposure and HLA in healthy donors. Primers: 60 Vbeta forward and 13 Jbeta reverse. Profiled with immunoSEQ multiplex PCR; TCRdb holds only in-frame clones, not every one. Here the sample spans fewer than 200,000 clones, 80% being singletons. This CDR3 comprises 13 residues. The V and J ends lost 11 bases and 3 bases respectively, with 16 bases between them. CDR1 is SNHLY, CDR2 FYNNEI, per germline. Sequenced: PBMCs. The V gene is TRBV2, the J gene TRBJ1-1; a possible D gene is TRBD1 (5 bases). The TCR originated in a woman between 50 and 59 years old in good health and CMV-seropositive. CDR3 residues: CAAKRSGDTEAFF. DNA of the CDR3: TGTGCCGCCAAAAGGTCGGGGGACACTGAAGCTTTCTTT.